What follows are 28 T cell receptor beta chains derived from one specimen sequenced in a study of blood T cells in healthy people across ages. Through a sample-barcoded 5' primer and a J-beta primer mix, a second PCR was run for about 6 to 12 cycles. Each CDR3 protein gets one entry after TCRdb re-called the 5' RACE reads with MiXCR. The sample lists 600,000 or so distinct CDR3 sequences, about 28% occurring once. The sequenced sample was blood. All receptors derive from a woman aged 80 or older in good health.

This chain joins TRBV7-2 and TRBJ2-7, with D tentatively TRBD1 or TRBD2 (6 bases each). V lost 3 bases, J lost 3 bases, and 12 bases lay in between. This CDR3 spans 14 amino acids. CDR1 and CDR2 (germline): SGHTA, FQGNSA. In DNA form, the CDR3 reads TGTGCCAGCAGCTTCGGGGGCAGGAACTACGAGCAGTACTTC. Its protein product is CASSFGGRNYEQYF. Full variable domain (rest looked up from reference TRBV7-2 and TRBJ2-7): GAGVSQSPSNKVTEKGKDVELRCDPISGHTALYWYRQSLGQGLEFLIYFQGNSAPDKSGLPSDRFSAERTGGSVSTLTIQRTQQEDSAVYLCASSFGGRNYEQYFGPGTRLTVT.

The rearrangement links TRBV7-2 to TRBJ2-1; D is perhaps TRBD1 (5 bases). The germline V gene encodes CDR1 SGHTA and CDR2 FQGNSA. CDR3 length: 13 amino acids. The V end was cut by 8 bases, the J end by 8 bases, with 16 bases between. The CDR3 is CASGAGTRYEQFF. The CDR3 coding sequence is TGTGCCAGCGGGGCAGGAACGAGATATGAGCAGTTCTTC.

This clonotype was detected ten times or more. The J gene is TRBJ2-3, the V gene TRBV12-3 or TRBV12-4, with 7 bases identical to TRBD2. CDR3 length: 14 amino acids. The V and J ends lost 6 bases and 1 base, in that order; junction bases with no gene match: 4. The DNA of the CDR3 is TGTGCCAGCAGGATGGCGGGGGGCACAGATACGCAGTATTTT. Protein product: CASRMAGGTDTQYF.

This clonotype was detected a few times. CDR3 protein: CASSFDRGRAGELFF. The CDR3 coding sequence is TGTGCCAGCAGCTTCGACAGGGGGCGGGCCGGGGAGCTGTTTTTT. The chain uses TRBV7-3 and TRBJ2-2, with 10 bases lining up with TRBD1. The J segment lost 6 bases and the V segment lost 3 bases, leaving 4 bases of the junction unmatched. CDR1 is SGHTA and CDR2 is FQGTGA in the germline V gene. This CDR3 is built from 15 residues.

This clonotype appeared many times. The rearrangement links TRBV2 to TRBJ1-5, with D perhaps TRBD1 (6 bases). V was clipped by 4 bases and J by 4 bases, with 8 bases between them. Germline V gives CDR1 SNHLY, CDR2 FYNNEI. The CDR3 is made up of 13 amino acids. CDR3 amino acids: CASSVDSNQPQHF. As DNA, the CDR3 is TGTGCCAGCAGTGTGGACAGTAATCAGCCCCAGCATTTT.

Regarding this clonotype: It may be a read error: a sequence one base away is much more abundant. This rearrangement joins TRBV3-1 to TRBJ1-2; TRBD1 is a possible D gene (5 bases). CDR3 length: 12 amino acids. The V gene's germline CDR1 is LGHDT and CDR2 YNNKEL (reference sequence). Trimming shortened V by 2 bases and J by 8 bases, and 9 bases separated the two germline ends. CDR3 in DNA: TGTGCCAGCAGCCAAATGGACAAGGGCTACACCTTC. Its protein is CASSQMDKGYTF.

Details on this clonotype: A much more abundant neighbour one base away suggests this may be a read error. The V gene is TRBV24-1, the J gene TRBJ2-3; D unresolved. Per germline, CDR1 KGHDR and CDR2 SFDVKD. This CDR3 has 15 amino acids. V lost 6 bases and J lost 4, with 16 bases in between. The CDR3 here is CATSPGVVGSDTQYF. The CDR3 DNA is TGTGCCACCAGTCCAGGAGTGGTCGGATCAGATACGCAGTATTTT.

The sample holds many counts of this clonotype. This chain's CDR3 is CACKSGRLTVGTQYF. DNA of the CDR3: TGTGCCTGTAAAAGTGGCCGGCTAACTGTGGGGACCCAGTACTTC. This chain connects TRBV30 to TRBJ2-5, with unresolved D. Germline CDR1 is GTSNPN and CDR2 is SVGIG (reference sequence). There are 15 residues in the CDR3. The V end lost 6 bases, the J end lost 7 bases, and 24 bases lay between the germline ends.

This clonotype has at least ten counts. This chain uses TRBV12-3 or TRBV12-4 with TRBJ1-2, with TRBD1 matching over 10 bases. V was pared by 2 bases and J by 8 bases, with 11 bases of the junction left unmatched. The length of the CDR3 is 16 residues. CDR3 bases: TGTGCCAGCAGTTTAAGGCGTACCGGGACAGGGGTCGGCTACACCTTC. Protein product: CASSLRRTGTGVGYTF.

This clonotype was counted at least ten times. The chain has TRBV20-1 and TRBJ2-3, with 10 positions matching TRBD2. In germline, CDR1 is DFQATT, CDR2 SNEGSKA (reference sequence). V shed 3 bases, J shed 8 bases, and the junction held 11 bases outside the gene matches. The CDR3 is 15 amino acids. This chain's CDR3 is CSARMPSGGMVTQYF. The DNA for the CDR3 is TGCAGTGCTAGGATGCCTAGCGGGGGAATGGTTACGCAGTATTTT.

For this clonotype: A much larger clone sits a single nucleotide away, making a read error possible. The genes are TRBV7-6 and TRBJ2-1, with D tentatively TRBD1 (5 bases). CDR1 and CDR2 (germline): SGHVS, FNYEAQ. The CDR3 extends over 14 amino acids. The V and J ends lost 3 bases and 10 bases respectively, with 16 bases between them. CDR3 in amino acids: CASSLQGSFGEQFF. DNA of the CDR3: TGTGCCAGCAGCTTGCAGGGAAGTTTCGGCGAGCAGTTCTTC.

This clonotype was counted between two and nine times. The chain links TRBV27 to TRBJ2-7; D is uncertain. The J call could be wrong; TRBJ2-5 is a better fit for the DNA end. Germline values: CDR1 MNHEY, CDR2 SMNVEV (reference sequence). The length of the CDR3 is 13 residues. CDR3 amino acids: CASSLPRQETQYF. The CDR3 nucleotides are TGTGCCAGCAGTTTACCCCGACAAGAGACCCAGTACTTC.

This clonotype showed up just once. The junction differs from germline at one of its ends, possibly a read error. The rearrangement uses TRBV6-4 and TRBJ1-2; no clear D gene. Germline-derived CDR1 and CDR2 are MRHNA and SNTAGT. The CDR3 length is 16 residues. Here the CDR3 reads CASSEKGHALNYGYTF. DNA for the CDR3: TGTGCCAGCAGTGAGAAAGGCCACGCGCTTAACTACGGCTACACCTTC.

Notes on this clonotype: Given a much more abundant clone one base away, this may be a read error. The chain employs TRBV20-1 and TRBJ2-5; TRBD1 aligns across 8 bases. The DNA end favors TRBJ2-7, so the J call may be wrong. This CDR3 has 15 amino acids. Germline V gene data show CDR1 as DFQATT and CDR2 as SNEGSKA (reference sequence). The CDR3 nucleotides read TGCAGTGCCCTCGTAGGACAGGGTGTGACCTACGAGCAGTACTTC. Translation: CSALVGQGVTYEQYF.

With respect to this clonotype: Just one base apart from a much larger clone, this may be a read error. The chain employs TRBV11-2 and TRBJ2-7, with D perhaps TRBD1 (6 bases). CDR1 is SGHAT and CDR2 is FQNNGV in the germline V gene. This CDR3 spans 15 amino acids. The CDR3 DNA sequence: TGTGTCAGCAGCTTAGATCAGGGGAGATACAATGAGCAGTACTTC. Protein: CVSSLDQGRYNEQYF.

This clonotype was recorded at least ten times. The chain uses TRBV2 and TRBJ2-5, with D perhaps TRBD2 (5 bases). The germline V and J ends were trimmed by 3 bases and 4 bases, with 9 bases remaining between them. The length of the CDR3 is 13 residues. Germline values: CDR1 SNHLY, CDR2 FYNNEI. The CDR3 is CASSDPEGETQYF. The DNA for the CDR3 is TGTGCCAGCAGTGATCCCGAGGGAGAGACCCAGTACTTC.

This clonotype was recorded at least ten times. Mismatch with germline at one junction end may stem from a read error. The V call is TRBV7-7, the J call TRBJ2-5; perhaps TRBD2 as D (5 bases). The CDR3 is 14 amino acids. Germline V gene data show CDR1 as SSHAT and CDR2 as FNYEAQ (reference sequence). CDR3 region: CASSQPTGGETQYF. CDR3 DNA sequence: TGTGCTAGCAGCCAGCCCACTGGCGGGGAGACCCAGTACTTC.

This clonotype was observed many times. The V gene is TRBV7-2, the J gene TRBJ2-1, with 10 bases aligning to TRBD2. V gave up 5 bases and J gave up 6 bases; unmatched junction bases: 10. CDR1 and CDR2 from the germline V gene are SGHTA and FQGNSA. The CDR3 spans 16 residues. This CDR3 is CASSPPRSGGANEQFF. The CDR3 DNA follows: TGTGCCAGCAGCCCTCCCCGGAGCGGGGGGGCCAATGAGCAGTTCTTC.

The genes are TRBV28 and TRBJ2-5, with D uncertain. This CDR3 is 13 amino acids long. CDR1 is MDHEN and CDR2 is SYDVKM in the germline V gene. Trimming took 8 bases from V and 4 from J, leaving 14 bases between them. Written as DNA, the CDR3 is TGTGCCAGCGCTCCCGGAGTAGTAGAGACCCAGTACTTC. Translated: CASAPGVVETQYF.

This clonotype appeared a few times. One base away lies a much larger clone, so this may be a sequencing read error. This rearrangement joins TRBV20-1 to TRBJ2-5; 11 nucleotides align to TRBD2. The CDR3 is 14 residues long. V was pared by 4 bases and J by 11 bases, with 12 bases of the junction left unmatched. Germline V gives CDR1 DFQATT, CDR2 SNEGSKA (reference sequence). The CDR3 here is CSATGTSGYNEQYF. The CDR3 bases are TGCAGTGCTACCGGGACTAGCGGTTACAATGAGCAGTACTTC.

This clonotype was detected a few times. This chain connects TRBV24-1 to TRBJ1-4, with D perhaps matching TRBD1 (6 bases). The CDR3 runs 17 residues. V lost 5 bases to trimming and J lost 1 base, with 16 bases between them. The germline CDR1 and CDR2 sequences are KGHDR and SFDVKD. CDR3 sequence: CATSGDRSGETNEKLFF. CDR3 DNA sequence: TGTGCCACCAGTGGAGACAGGTCAGGGGAAACTAATGAAAAACTGTTTTTT.

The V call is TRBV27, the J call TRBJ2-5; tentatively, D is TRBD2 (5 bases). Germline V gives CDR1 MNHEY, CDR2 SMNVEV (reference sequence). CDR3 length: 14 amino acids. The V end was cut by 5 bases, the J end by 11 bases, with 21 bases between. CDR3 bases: TGTGCCAGCAGTCCCGGGCGAGGGCACAATGAGCAGTACTTC. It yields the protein CASSPGRGHNEQYF.

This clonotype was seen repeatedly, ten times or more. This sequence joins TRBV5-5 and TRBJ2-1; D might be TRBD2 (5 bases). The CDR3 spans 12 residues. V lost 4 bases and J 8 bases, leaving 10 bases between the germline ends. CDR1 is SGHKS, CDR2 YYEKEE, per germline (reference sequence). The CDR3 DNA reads TGTGCCAGCAGCATCCCCGGGGATGAGCAGTTCTTC. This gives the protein CASSIPGDEQFF.

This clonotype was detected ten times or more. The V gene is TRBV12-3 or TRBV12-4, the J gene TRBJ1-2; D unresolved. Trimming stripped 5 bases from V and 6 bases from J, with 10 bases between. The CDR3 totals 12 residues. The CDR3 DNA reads TGTGCCAGCAGTCCCGGGGTTGATGGCTACACCTTC. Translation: CASSPGVDGYTF.

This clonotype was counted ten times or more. CDR3 bases: TGTGCCAGCAGCGCCGGGACAGGGCCAAGGGATACGCAGTATTTT. Its translation: CASSAGTGPRDTQYF. The rearrangement links TRBV9 to TRBJ2-3; 9 bases are a match to TRBD1. The CDR3 length is 15 residues. V shed 3 bases and J 6 bases; nucleotides not matched to a gene: 8. Germline CDR1 is SGDLS and CDR2 is YYNGEE.

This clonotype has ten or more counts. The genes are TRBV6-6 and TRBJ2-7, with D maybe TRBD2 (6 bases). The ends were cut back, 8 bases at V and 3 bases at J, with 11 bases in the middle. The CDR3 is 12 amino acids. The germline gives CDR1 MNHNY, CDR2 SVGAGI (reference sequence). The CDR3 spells CASGRGSYEQYF. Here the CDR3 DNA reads TGTGCCAGCGGCCGGGGGAGCTACGAGCAGTACTTC.

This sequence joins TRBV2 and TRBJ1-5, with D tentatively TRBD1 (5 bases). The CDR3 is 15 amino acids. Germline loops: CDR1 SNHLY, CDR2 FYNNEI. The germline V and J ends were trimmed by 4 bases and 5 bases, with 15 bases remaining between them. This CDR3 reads CASSVSGKADQPQHF. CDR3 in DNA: TGTGCCAGCAGTGTATCAGGGAAGGCGGATCAGCCCCAGCATTTT.

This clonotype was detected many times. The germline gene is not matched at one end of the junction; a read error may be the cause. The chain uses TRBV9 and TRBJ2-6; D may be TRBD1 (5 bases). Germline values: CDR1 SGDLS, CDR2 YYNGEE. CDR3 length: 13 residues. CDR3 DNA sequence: TGTGCCAGCAGCGACTCTGGGGCCAACGTCCGGACTTTC. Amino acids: CASSDSGANVRTF.